This paragraph reports one T cell receptor beta chain. Its antigen is not known. Before any sequencing was done, the ViraFEST assay used viral peptide pools to expand antigen-specific CD4+ T cells. CD4+ T cell isolation took place after approximately ten days of culture. Participants each got two BNT162b2 or mRNA-1273 vaccine doses. Wells each received some 2.2 million PBMC, cultured with 9 to 10 IU/ml IL-2 and 9.5 to 10 ug/ml peptides. The authors replaced half the medium with IL-2 medium on days 3 and 7. The data were produced by immunoSEQ multiplex PCR, yet TCRdb's version contains in-frame clones alone and is incomplete. The sample holds tens of thousands of clones, about 73% seen once. The sample is drawn from a study of vaccination effects on CD4 cells after COVID-19. Turning to the study itself: Samples were taken post-vaccine, and their median timing was 72 days after the second dose. Study-level findings and limits: Marked clonal contraction was seen in infection- and vaccine-induced clones late after vaccination.

The CDR3 has 14 residues. CDR1 is SGHTA and CDR2 is FQGNSA in the germline V gene. The V end lost 0 bases, the J end lost 4 bases, and 8 bases lay between the germline ends. This chain links TRBV7-2 with TRBJ2-3; D may correspond to TRBD1 or TRBD2 (5 bases each). The origin of this receptor is a human donor who received a COVID-19 vaccine. The material was CD4+ T cells from PBMCs cultured with HCoV-OC43 spike peptides, obtained after COVID-19 vaccination. The sample's subset: HCoV-OC43 spike overlapping peptide pool stimulation. This CDR3 is CASSLAWGPDTQYF. The CDR3 DNA reads TGTGCCAGCAGCTTAGCCTGGGGACCAGATACGCAGTATTTT.